This T cell receptor (beta chain) was recorded in a study of CD8+ T cells in alopecia areata. The overall study: Tofacitinib administration to treated patients was oral, at 5 to 10 mg twice daily.

Trimming took 7 bases from V and 5 from J, leaving 11 bases between them. This CDR3 has 12 residues. Germline CDR1 is SGHTA and CDR2 is FQGNSA. A note on this clone: Its target is unknown.

TCR sequencing used cDNA made by reverse transcription of extracted RNA. The data were produced by immunoSEQ multiplex PCR, yet TCRdb's version contains in-frame clones alone and is incomplete. The repertoire holds some 170,000 clones, with 65% to 75% as singletons. Researchers picked out CD4+ and CD8+ T cells from PBMCs by sorting. Findings of the study overall: For lesional scalp, especially alopecia totalis/universalis, clonality was higher than in normal scalp.

V is TRBV7-2 and J is TRBJ1-2, with D possibly TRBD1 on 5 matching bases. The sample in question was CD8+ T cells sorted from blood, obtained at week 0. This sequence originates from a human donor with alopecia areata. The CDR3 spells CASNRGVYGYTF. The CDR3 DNA is TGTGCCAGCAATCGGGGGGTGTATGGCTACACCTTC.